This T cell receptor beta chain was retrieved from a study of CD8 T cells in ankylosing spondylitis. Findings of the study overall: Eight highly homologous variants made up a TCR beta motif, and this motif appeared characteristic of ankylosing spondylitis blood.

TCRdb redid the calling of the 5' RACE reads with MiXCR, one entry per CDR3 protein. The data hold roughly 700,000 distinct CDR3 sequences, with under 20% observed a single time. As to this clonotype: Its target is not known.

V lost 2 bases and J 3 bases, leaving 19 bases between the germline ends. The germline V gene encodes CDR1 MNHNS and CDR2 SASEGT. This CDR3 spans 18 amino acids. Source material: blood, either unsorted or a sorted T cell fraction (not recorded which). The rearrangement joins TRBV6-1 to TRBJ2-2, with D perhaps matching TRBD2 (6 bases). The clonotype originates from a male donor with ankylosing spondylitis. CDR3 loop: CASSEWLARGGDTGELFF. The CDR3 DNA follows: TGTGCCAGCAGTGAATGGCTGGCGCGGGGAGGCGACACCGGGGAGCTGTTTTTT.